This record covers a single TCR beta chain. Its antigen is currently unknown. Carried by each TCR cDNA molecule was a unique molecular identifier. One entry per CDR3 protein results from TCRdb running MiXCR on the 5' RACE reads. Of around 45,000 distinct CDR3 sequences detected, approximately 14% appear once; the ten largest clones hold about 60%. These data originate in a study of spatial heterogeneity in lung cancer. Time point given: sample taken at primary tumor resection. The sequenced material consisted of unsorted whole RNA from tumor, nontumor lung or frozen PBMC. The roughly 79 donors had untreated early-stage non-small cell lung cancer. Overall study findings and caveats: Ubiquitous expanded tumor TCRs were seen in blood more at resection than at follow-up.

The sequence was obtained from a male donor with early-stage non-small cell lung cancer. The material was PBMCs, obtained at surgery.

The CDR3 DNA reads as TGTGCCAGCAGCCAACTTAATCAGCCCCAGCATTTT. Amino acid sequence: CASSQLNQPQHF. This rearrangement joins TRBV14 to TRBJ1-5; D ambiguous. The CDR3 has 12 amino acids. V lost 2 bases, J lost 4 bases, and 3 bases lay in between. Germline V gives CDR1 SGHDN, CDR2 FVKESK.